Detailed here is one TCR beta chain. Its antigen is undetermined. The sample is drawn from a study of brain metastases from non-small cell lung cancer. Notes on the study in general: Compared with primary tumors, brain metastases showed less T-cell infiltration.

Sequencing used immunoSEQ multiplex PCR; TCRdb keeps in-frame clones, though not all of them. The sample lists over 2,500 clones, about four fifths seen once, with over 15% in the top ten. The sequenced material came from primary lung tumor tissue. The clonotype comes from a donor aged 40 or older with non-small cell lung cancer.

CDR3 DNA: TGCGCCAGCAGCTTGGGGGACACCGGGGAGCTGTTTTTT. Residues: CASSLGDTGELFF. The rearrangement uses TRBV5-1 and TRBJ2-2; D remains ambiguous. V shed 0 bases and J shed 3 bases, with 3 bases lying between them. Germline lookup yields CDR1 SGHRS and CDR2 YFSETQ. This CDR3 is built from 13 residues.